This note documents a single TCR beta chain sequence. Its target is not known. This sample was included in a study of shared clonotypes between healthy human individuals. Study results and limitations: Some clonotypes were shared by all four sorted-subset donors, while others were not shared. The non-shared ones had lower generation probabilities than the shared ones. Limitation of the genetic and exposure-history diversity represented came from the few donors.

In germline, CDR1 is SGDLS, CDR2 YYNGEE. V lost 0 bases and J lost 2; bases outside the gene matches: 10. The CDR3 length is 18 residues. Donors, without exception, were Caucasian adults residing in Nashville, Tennessee. Using immunoSEQ multiplex PCR, the repertoire was profiled, and TCRdb retains in-frame clones only, with some absent. The table shows fewer than 3 million clones, with 92% occurring only once. The chain employs TRBV9 and TRBJ2-3, with 9 bases aligning to TRBD1. The receptor was isolated from a man aged 18 to 29 in good health. Some clones in this sample may be carry-over from other donors' samples. The sequenced sample consisted of naive CD4+ T cells from PBMCs. Stated subset: CD45RA+ positively selected. CDR3 nucleotide sequence: TGTGCCAGCAGCGTAGGGACAGGGGCCCGAATGAACACAGATACGCAGTATTTT. Encoded protein: CASSVGTGARMNTDTQYF.